This T cell receptor beta chain is drawn from a study of PD-1 blockade in classical Hodgkin lymphoma. Study as a whole: Nivolumab was administered to patients intravenously at 3 mg/kg every 2 weeks. General study findings and limits: Relapsed/refractory patients reportedly had lower baseline diversity than newly diagnosed patients. Complete responders possessed baseline diversity comparable to newly diagnosed patients.

Every single patient, without exception, relapsed after autologous stem cell transplantation, and brentuximab vedotin exposure varied. Patients' outcomes at their best amounted to complete response, partial response or progressive disease. The V gene end was trimmed by 10 bases and the J gene end by 10 bases; junction bases not matched to a gene: 7. This CDR3 has 12 amino acids. Germline V gene data show CDR1 as SNHLY and CDR2 as FYNNEI. This clone was seen once. Its target is not known. Clones were read by immunoSEQ multiplex PCR, and TCRdb kept only the in-frame ones, dropping some. Counted here are 55,000 to 75,000 clones, more than 85% occurring once; the ten biggest clones make up under 9.5%.

This chain links TRBV2 with TRBJ1-6, with 7 bases matching TRBD1. The material was peripheral blood mononuclear cells (PBMCs), obtained at baseline. The receptor comes from a human donor with classical Hodgkin lymphoma. CDR3 loop: CATATGWSPLHF. CDR3 nucleotides: TGTGCCACCGCGACAGGGTGGTCACCCCTCCACTTT.